This is a list of T cell receptor beta chains from one sample in a study of blood T cell repertoires in COVID-19. Repertoires were generated with immunoSEQ multiplex PCR, while TCRdb's copy carries only in-frame clones and drops some. The sample holds 85,000 to 95,000 clones; around 89% are singletons and the top ten take roughly 0.51%. Material for sequencing was peripheral blood. These receptors came from a man in his 60s with acute or convalescent COVID-19. CDR3s include the opening cysteine and the closing phenylalanine or tryptophan. A D gene is named only where the DNA matches it firmly. A clone size is listed for some rows: how often the clone was seen (once, few, many), or a class if it is expanded.

TGTGCCAGCAGCGACGGCAGGGGGCGCGTCGGGGAGCTGTTTTTT CASSDGRGRVGELFF TRBD1 TRBV6-2/TRBV6-3 few 15 TRBJ2-2
TGTGCCAGCAGTGAAGACTCCTACGGAGAGACCCAGTACTTC CASSEDSYGETQYF - TRBV6-1 - 14 TRBJ2-5
TGTGCCAGCAGCTTAATGGGGACTACAAATAATGAGCAGTTCTTC CASSLMGTTNNEQFF TRBD2 TRBV7-2 - 15 TRBJ2-1
TGTGCCACCAGCGCCCGCCACGGGGTCGGAGAGCAGTTCTTC CATSARHGVGEQFF - TRBV15 - 14 TRBJ2-1
TGTGCCAGCAGCTCCCGGGGGGTGACCATATATTTT CASSSRGVTIYF - TRBV7-9 - 12 TRBJ1-3
TGTGCCAGCAGTTCGTATCCAAGAGGACAGGTTGGGAACTATGGCTACACCTTC CASSSYPRGQVGNYGYTF TRBD1 TRBV27 - 18 TRBJ1-2
TGTGCCAGCAGCCAGCAAGCGGGTCGCGGGCCGTCCTACGAGCAGTACTTC CASSQQAGRGPSYEQYF - TRBV3-1/TRBV3-2 - 17 TRBJ2-7
TGCGCCAGCAGCTTAACCCCAACAGGGGGAACGAACACCATATATTTT CASSLTPTGGTNTIYF TRBD1 TRBV5-1 - 16 TRBJ1-3
TGTGCCAGCAGCTTAGGGACAGCAAATTCACCCCTCCACTTT CASSLGTANSPLHF - TRBV7-2 - 14 TRBJ1-6
TGTGCCAGCAGTGAAGGCGGTGGGCAGGGTGGCGAGCAGTACTTC CASSEGGGQGGEQYF - TRBV6-1 - 15 TRBJ2-7
TGTGCCAGCAGCGTAGGTTTAACTAGCGGGAGCTACGAGCAGTACTTC CASSVGLTSGSYEQYF TRBD2 TRBV9 - 16 TRBJ2-7
TGTGCCAGCGGCCGGGGGGCCGAAGAGACCCAGTACTTC CASGRGAEETQYF - TRBV18 once 13 TRBJ2-5
TGCGCCAGCAGCCCCGAGCCCTGGGCGGGAGGTAATGAGCAGTTCTTC CASSPEPWAGGNEQFF TRBD2 TRBV5-1 once 16 TRBJ2-1
TGTGCCAGCAGCTTAAAGGGGGCCGGTTCACCCCTCCACTTT CASSLKGAGSPLHF TRBD1 TRBV7-3 - 14 TRBJ1-6
TGCGCCAGCAGCTTGTCAGGGCAACAGAACACTGAAGCTTTCTTT CASSLSGQQNTEAFF - TRBV5-1 - 15 TRBJ1-1
TGCGCCAGTAGTACCACAGGGGGCAACTATGGCTACACCTTC CASSTTGGNYGYTF TRBD1 TRBV5-1 - 14 TRBJ1-2
TGCGCCAGCAGTGATTGGGGACTAGCGGATTCCTACAATGAGCAGTTCTTC CASSDWGLADSYNEQFF TRBD2 TRBV10-2 - 17 TRBJ2-1
TGTGCCAGCAGCGTACTAGCGGGAGGACCCTACGAGCAGTACTTC CASSVLAGGPYEQYF TRBD2 TRBV9 - 15 TRBJ2-7
TGTGCCAGCAGAATAGCGGGAGGCCACTACGAGCAGTACTTC CASRIAGGHYEQYF TRBD2 TRBV2 few 14 TRBJ2-7
TGCGCCAGCAGCCTCGGGACTAGGGTTTCAGATACGCAGTATTTT CASSLGTRVSDTQYF TRBD2 TRBV4-1 - 15 TRBJ2-3
TGTGCCAGCAGCCTACAGGGGGCGCGGGGCTACACCTTC CASSLQGARGYTF TRBD1 TRBV7-9 - 13 TRBJ1-2
TGCGCCAGCAGCTCACAGGGGTATGGCTACACCTTC CASSSQGYGYTF TRBD1 TRBV5-1 - 12 TRBJ1-2
TGTGCCAGCAGTCCTTCAGGGCGTGGGGCCAACGTCCTGACTTTC CASSPSGRGANVLTF - TRBV2 - 15 TRBJ2-6
TGCGCCAGCACCGCGACAGGGGGCGCAGGGTTTGGAAACACCATATATTTT CASTATGGAGFGNTIYF TRBD1 TRBV5-1 - 17 TRBJ1-3
TGTGCCAGCACGGACAGGGAAGGTTACGAGCAGTACTTC CASTDREGYEQYF TRBD1 TRBV18 once 13 TRBJ2-7
TGCGCCAGCGGTAGACTAGCGGCATCAAGCTCTGGGGCCAACGTCCTGACTTTC CASGRLAASSSGANVLTF TRBD2 TRBV10-2 once 18 TRBJ2-6
TGTGCTAGTGGACAGTGGGGAAACACCATATATTTT CASGQWGNTIYF - TRBV12-5 - 12 TRBJ1-3
TGTGCCAGCAGCAGCCCGGGACAGGGGATTGGTGGCTACACCTTC CASSSPGQGIGGYTF TRBD1 TRBV5-4 few 15 TRBJ1-2
TGTGCCAGCAGCTTACATCGGACTAGCGGGATCCCCTACGAGCAGTACTTC CASSLHRTSGIPYEQYF TRBD2 TRBV11-2 - 17 TRBJ2-7
TGTGCCAGCAGCCAAGATCTAAGTCAGCCCCAGCATTTT CASSQDLSQPQHF - TRBV3-1/TRBV3-2 once 13 TRBJ1-5
TGTGCCAGCAGCAGATCCCCGGGGGATGGCTACACCTTC CASSRSPGDGYTF - TRBV4-2 - 13 TRBJ1-2
TGTGCCAGCAGTGGGACAGGATCGGAAGAGACCCAGTACTTC CASSGTGSEETQYF TRBD1 TRBV2 - 14 TRBJ2-5
TGTGCCAGCATCCTAGCGGGAGTGATACATGAGCAGTTCTTC CASILAGVIHEQFF TRBD2 TRBV5-6 - 14 TRBJ2-1
TGTGCCAGCAGCCGGACAGTCAATCAGCCCCAGCATTTT CASSRTVNQPQHF - TRBV14 - 13 TRBJ1-5
TGTGCCATCAGTGTGACCGGGACTAGCACAGATACGCAGTATTTT CAISVTGTSTDTQYF - TRBV10-3 once 15 TRBJ2-3
TGCGCCAGCAGCCCCTTAGCGGGAGGGAGGAACGAGCAGTACTTC CASSPLAGGRNEQYF TRBD2 TRBV5-1 - 15 TRBJ2-7
TGTGCCAGCAGGGCCCCGGTAGGACTCACCTACAATGAGCAGTTCTTC CASRAPVGLTYNEQFF - TRBV27 - 16 TRBJ2-1
TGTGCCAGCAGTAGGACAGGGATTGACTATGGCTACACCTTC CASSRTGIDYGYTF TRBD1 TRBV6-2/TRBV6-3 - 14 TRBJ1-2
TGTGCCAGCAGTTACTCGGCAGGGGCCCCCACCTATGGCTACACCTTC CASSYSAGAPTYGYTF - TRBV6-5 - 16 TRBJ1-2
TGTGCCAGCAGCTTAGATGACGGGACAGCCTATGGCTACACCTTC CASSLDDGTAYGYTF TRBD1 TRBV11-2 - 15 TRBJ1-2
TGTGCCAGCAGTTTATACAGCCACTCTTTCAATGAAAAACTGTTTTTT CASSLYSHSFNEKLFF - TRBV27 once 16 TRBJ1-4
TGTGCCAGCAGCTTTTTTTCAGGGAAGAACACCGGGGAGCTGTTTTTT CASSFFSGKNTGELFF - TRBV5-4 once 16 TRBJ2-2
TGCGCCAGCAGCTTGGAAACAGAAATCTACGAGCAGTACTTC CASSLETEIYEQYF - TRBV5-1 - 14 TRBJ2-7
TGTGCCAGCAGCTTCGTCGGGGGAAGCTCCTATAATTCACCCCTCCACTTT CASSFVGGSSYNSPLHF - TRBV5-4 - 17 TRBJ1-6
TGTGCCAGCAGCCGCACAGGGGGGAGTCTCGAGCAGTACTTC CASSRTGGSLEQYF TRBD1 TRBV11-2 few 14 TRBJ2-7
TGTGCCAGCAGTGCTGACGGCGGTGGCTACACCTTC CASSADGGGYTF - TRBV12-3/TRBV12-4 - 12 TRBJ1-2
TGTGCCAGCAGCCGACAGGGAGTCACAGATACGCAGTATTTT CASSRQGVTDTQYF TRBD1 TRBV3-1/TRBV3-2 - 14 TRBJ2-3
TGTGCCAGCAGCCTTCGGGACAGGGGGCTGCATGGCTACACCTTC CASSLRDRGLHGYTF TRBD1 TRBV5-4 - 15 TRBJ1-2
TGTGCCAGTAGTCTGGCTCAGGGGTCCGGGGCCAACGTCCTGACTTTC CASSLAQGSGANVLTF - TRBV19 - 16 TRBJ2-6
TGTGCCAGCCATGAACAGGGGCTCTACTACGAGCAGTACTTC CASHEQGLYYEQYF TRBD1 TRBV5-6 - 14 TRBJ2-7
TGCGCCAGCAGCTTGGCCCCGGGACAGCGAAGGGTAGACTATTATAGCAATCAGCCCCAGCATTTT CASSLAPGQRRVDYYSNQPQHF TRBD1 TRBV5-1 - 22 TRBJ1-5
TGTGCCAGCAGCTTAGGCCTCAGGGGAGAAGCTTTCTTT CASSLGLRGEAFF - TRBV11-3 - 13 TRBJ1-1
TGCGCCAGCAGTCAATCGGGGGGAGGGAGCAATCAGCCCCAGCATTTT CASSQSGGGSNQPQHF - TRBV23-1 - 16 TRBJ1-5
TGTGCCAGCAGTGTCAGCGGGGGGCTAGGGGAGACCCAGTACTTC CASSVSGGLGETQYF TRBD2 TRBV25-1 - 15 TRBJ2-5
TGTGCCAGCAGCCCGGTAGGAGTCAGCGGGAGTCGCTCCTACGAGCAGTACTTC CASSPVGVSGSRSYEQYF TRBD2 TRBV5-5 once 18 TRBJ2-7